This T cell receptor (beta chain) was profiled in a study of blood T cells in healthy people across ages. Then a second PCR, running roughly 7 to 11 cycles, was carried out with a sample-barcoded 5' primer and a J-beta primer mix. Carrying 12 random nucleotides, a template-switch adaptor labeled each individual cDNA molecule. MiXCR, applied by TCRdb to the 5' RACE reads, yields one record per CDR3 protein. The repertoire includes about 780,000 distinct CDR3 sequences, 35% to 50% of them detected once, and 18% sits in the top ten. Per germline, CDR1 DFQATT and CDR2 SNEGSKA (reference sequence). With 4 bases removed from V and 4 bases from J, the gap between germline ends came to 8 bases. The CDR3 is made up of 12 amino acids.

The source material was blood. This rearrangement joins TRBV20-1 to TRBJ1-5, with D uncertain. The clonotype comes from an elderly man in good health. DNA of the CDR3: TGCAGTGCTATAGGGTCAAATCAGCCCCAGCATTTT. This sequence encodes CSAIGSNQPQHF.